This TCR beta chain appears in the sequencing data of a study of blood T cells in healthy people across ages. General observations from the study: Donor CMV status was unknown, possibly confounding expanded clonotype changes. Aged donors had fewer naive CD4+ cells and lower diversity than long-lived donors. Bulk PBMC profiling left naive and antigen-experienced comparisons inconclusive. Per-million-T-cell TCR beta diversity fell roughly linearly with age.

Through a sample-barcoded 5' primer and a J-beta primer mix, a second PCR was run for roughly 6 to 11 cycles. TCRdb reprocessed the 5' RACE reads with MiXCR, giving one entry per CDR3 protein. This sample has just under 900,000 distinct CDR3 sequences, with about 28% found just once. There are a few counts of this clonotype. Its antigen is currently unknown. Sequenced input: blood. The sequence was collected from a woman aged 80 or older in good health.

The CDR3 region is CASSPGPQGAGYTF. The DNA for the CDR3 is TGCGCCAGCAGCCCCGGCCCCCAGGGGGCCGGCTACACCTTC. The chain carries TRBV4-1 and TRBJ1-2, with 8 bases aligning to TRBD1. This CDR3 spans 14 amino acids. The V segment lost 4 bases and the J segment 8 bases; nucleotides outside the gene matches: 9. Germline V CDR1 and CDR2: MGHRA, YSYEKL.